Below, 10 T cell receptor beta chains from the same sample are listed, as sequenced in a study of technical replicates of blood from a few donors. The repertoire was sequenced with immunoSEQ multiplex PCR; TCRdb's copy has only in-frame clones and lacks some. The sample comprises roughly 80,000 clones, about 92% of which are singletons, and approximately 0.37% rests with the top ten. Sequenced input: T cells isolated from PBMCs. The origin of the receptors is a human donor in good health.

The V gene is TRBV10-3, the J gene TRBJ2-7; D perhaps matches TRBD2 (6 bases). CDR3 size: 11 residues. Germline V gene sequence: CDR1 ENHRY, CDR2 SYGVKD. Deletions cut 8 bases from V and 7 bases from J, with 12 bases between. CDR3 nucleotide sequence: TGTGCCATCCGGAGGGCTAGTGAGCAGTACTTC. Amino acids: CAIRRASEQYF.

This CDR3 is CASSLIQGEGSAFF. The CDR3 nucleotides are TGTGCCAGCAGTTTAATTCAGGGCGAAGGCTCGGCTTTCTTT. The V call is TRBV27, the J call TRBJ1-1, with D possibly matching TRBD1 (5 bases). This CDR3 comprises 14 residues. Germline values: CDR1 MNHEY, CDR2 SMNVEV (reference sequence). Trimming shortened V by 2 bases and J by 11 bases, and 18 bases separated the two germline ends.

The chain links TRBV30 to TRBJ1-1; no definite D call. The CDR3 contains 11 residues. Between the trimmed V and J ends, which lost 7 bases and 0 bases, there was a span of 6 bases. Germline CDR1 GTSNPN, CDR2 SVGIG (reference sequence). The CDR3 sequence is CAYAVNTEAFF. Written as DNA, the CDR3 is TGTGCCTATGCAGTGAACACTGAAGCTTTCTTT. Supplemented by reference TRBV30 and TRBJ1-1, the full variable domain reads SQTIHQWPATLVQPVGSPLSLECTVEGTSNPNLYWYRQAAGRGLQLLFYSVGIGQISSEVPQNLSASRPQDRQFILSSKKLLLSDSGFYLCAYAVNTEAFFGQGTRLTVV.

The chain recombines TRBV9 with TRBJ2-1; TRBD2 matches 8 bases. CDR3 length equals 15 residues. With 0 bases clipped from V and 2 bases from J, the junction kept 1 base outside the gene matches. Germline values: CDR1 SGDLS, CDR2 YYNGEE. DNA for the CDR3: TGTGCCAGCAGCGTAGGGACTAGCCCCTACAATGAGCAGTTCTTC. Its protein product is CASSVGTSPYNEQFF.

The V call is TRBV5-8, the J call TRBJ2-2, with 10 bases lining up with TRBD2. The germline CDR1 and CDR2 sequences are SGHTS and YDEGEE. J gave up 3 bases and V 0 bases, and 5 bases lay outside the gene matches. The CDR3 covers 17 residues. CDR3 amino acids: CASSLVLAGDHTGELFF. The CDR3 nucleotides are TGTGCCAGCAGCTTGGTTCTAGCGGGAGATCACACCGGGGAGCTGTTTTTT.

Here the CDR3 reads CAWSPDLAGANQPQHF. The DNA of the CDR3 is TGTGCCTGGAGCCCTGACTTGGCAGGGGCCAATCAGCCCCAGCATTTT. The chain recombines TRBV30 with TRBJ1-5, with a weak D call TRBD1 (6 bases). Trimming left V 3 bases short and J 3 bases short, with 18 bases between. Germline lookup yields CDR1 GTSNPN and CDR2 SVGIG (reference sequence). This CDR3 has 16 residues.

V gene TRBV4-1 combines with J gene TRBJ2-7; D unresolved. The CDR3 totals 14 residues. Trimming stripped 1 base from V and 0 bases from J, with 7 bases between. CDR1 is MGHRA, CDR2 YSYEKL, per germline. The CDR3: CASSQGSSSYEQYF. In DNA form, the CDR3 reads TGCGCCAGCAGCCAAGGGAGCAGCTCCTACGAGCAGTACTTC.

V and J are TRBV28 and TRBJ1-5; the D gene is possibly TRBD1 (6 bases). This CDR3 is built from 15 residues. Trimming removed 3 bases at V and 0 bases at J, with 9 bases between. The V gene's germline CDR1 is MDHEN and CDR2 SYDVKM. DNA for the CDR3: TGTGCCAGCAGTTTGACAGGTTATAGCAATCAGCCCCAGCATTTT. Its translation is CASSLTGYSNQPQHF. The full variable domain, completed using reference TRBV28 and TRBJ1-5, is DVKVTQSSRYLVKRTGEKVFLECVQDMDHENMFWYRQDPGLGLRLIYFSYDVKMKEKGDIPEGYSVSREKKERFSLILESASTNQTSMYLCASSLTGYSNQPQHFGDGTRLSIL.

The V call is TRBV11-2, the J call TRBJ2-3; TRBD1 matches at 12 bases. CDR1 is SGHAT and CDR2 is FQNNGV in the germline V gene. This CDR3 region has 15 residues. V lost 5 bases, J lost 4 bases, and 4 bases stayed unmatched. CDR3 sequence (DNA): TGTGCCAGCAGCCCCGGGACAGGGGGCGCAGATACGCAGTATTTT. Translating it yields CASSPGTGGADTQYF.

This chain joins TRBV5-1 and TRBJ2-1; TRBD2 agrees at 9 bases. The trim removed 0 bases at V and 4 bases at J, leaving 14 bases unmatched. Germline V gives CDR1 SGHRS, CDR2 YFSETQ. This CDR3 region has 19 residues. The CDR3 loop reads CASSLGGSWGLAGYNEQFF. The CDR3 bases are TGCGCCAGCAGCTTGGGCGGCAGTTGGGGGCTAGCGGGGTACAATGAGCAGTTCTTC.